This T cell receptor beta chain was recorded in a study of blood T cell repertoires in COVID-19. For the study at large: Researchers got acute and convalescent COVID-19 samples from the United States, Italy and Spain. T cells, B-cell-depleted T cells, or PBMCs provided the cDNA or gDNA that served as material.

Per the original methods: Estimation of nucleated cell counts was performed using reference gene primer amplification. Sequencing used immunoSEQ multiplex PCR; TCRdb keeps in-frame clones, though not all of them. V and J calls and clone size come straight from that table; D and trimming were deduced from the DNA. This table has fewer than 70,000 clones, more than 80% appearing once. Germline V gives CDR1 MNHEY, CDR2 SVGAGI. V dropped 6 bases and J dropped 4; count of bases not matched to a gene: 9. The CDR3 is 15 residues long. The clonotype comes from a woman older than 75 with active COVID-19. J is TRBJ1-5 and V is TRBV6-5; TRBD1 matches at 7 bases. Specimen: peripheral blood. CDR3 residues: CASRSSGQMNQPQHF. Written as DNA, the CDR3 is TGTGCCAGCAGATCCTCGGGACAGATGAATCAGCCCCAGCATTTT.